This TCR beta chain was profiled in a study of T cells in Graves' hyperthyroidism and ophthalmopathy. Many counts were recorded for this clonotype. Across 18 months, stable Graves' hyperthyroidism was marked by no progression to ophthalmopathy. CDR1 and CDR2 (germline): LNHDA, SQIVND (reference sequence). The CDR3 is made up of 16 amino acids. The V segment lost 4 bases and the J segment 4 bases; nucleotides outside the gene matches: 9. RNA transcripts were the template for amplifying TCR beta CDR3 regions. Using the HTBI primer set, a first-round RT-PCR was run on the TCR CDR3. TCRdb reprocessed the multiplex PCR reads with MiXCR, giving one entry per CDR3 protein. This sample yields 90,000 to 120,000 distinct CDR3 sequences, of which approximately 15% are seen a single time; about 40% belongs to the top ten.

The sequence was obtained from a woman in her forties or fifties with Graves' hyperthyroidism. Sample: blood. The V and J genes are TRBV19 and TRBJ2-5, with 10 bases matching TRBD1. CDR3 in DNA: TGTGCCAGTAGTAACCCCGGTGGGACAGGGGCAGAGACCCAGTACTTC. This codes for CASSNPGGTGAETQYF.